This T cell receptor beta chain stems from a study of T cell clones after liver transplantation. About the research overall: Three of the eight recipients were HCV-positive; the rest had non-autoimmune, non-viral transplant indications. Study results and caveats: Low donor cell numbers restricted donor-reactive repertoire measurement in two subjects.

In germline, CDR1 is MNHEY, CDR2 SVGAGI. Trimming shortened V by 2 bases and J by 2 bases, and 11 bases separated the two germline ends. The CDR3 sequence is 15 residues long. As to this clone: Its antigen is undetermined.

Measured with immunoSEQ multiplex PCR; TCRdb has only the in-frame clones, and not every one. The sample holds more than 75,000 clones; nearly 85% are singletons and the top ten take 0.45% to 0.6%. The genes are TRBV6-5 and TRBJ2-3, with D tentatively TRBD2 (5 bases). The sequences come from CD4+ T cells from blood, collected around 42 months after liver transplant. This TCR was recovered from a human patient who received a liver transplant. Some T cells may be transferred from the graft donor. CDR3 nucleotides: TGTGCCAGCAGTTACCGGGGAAGGAACACAGATACGCAGTATTTT. Protein product: CASSYRGRNTDTQYF.